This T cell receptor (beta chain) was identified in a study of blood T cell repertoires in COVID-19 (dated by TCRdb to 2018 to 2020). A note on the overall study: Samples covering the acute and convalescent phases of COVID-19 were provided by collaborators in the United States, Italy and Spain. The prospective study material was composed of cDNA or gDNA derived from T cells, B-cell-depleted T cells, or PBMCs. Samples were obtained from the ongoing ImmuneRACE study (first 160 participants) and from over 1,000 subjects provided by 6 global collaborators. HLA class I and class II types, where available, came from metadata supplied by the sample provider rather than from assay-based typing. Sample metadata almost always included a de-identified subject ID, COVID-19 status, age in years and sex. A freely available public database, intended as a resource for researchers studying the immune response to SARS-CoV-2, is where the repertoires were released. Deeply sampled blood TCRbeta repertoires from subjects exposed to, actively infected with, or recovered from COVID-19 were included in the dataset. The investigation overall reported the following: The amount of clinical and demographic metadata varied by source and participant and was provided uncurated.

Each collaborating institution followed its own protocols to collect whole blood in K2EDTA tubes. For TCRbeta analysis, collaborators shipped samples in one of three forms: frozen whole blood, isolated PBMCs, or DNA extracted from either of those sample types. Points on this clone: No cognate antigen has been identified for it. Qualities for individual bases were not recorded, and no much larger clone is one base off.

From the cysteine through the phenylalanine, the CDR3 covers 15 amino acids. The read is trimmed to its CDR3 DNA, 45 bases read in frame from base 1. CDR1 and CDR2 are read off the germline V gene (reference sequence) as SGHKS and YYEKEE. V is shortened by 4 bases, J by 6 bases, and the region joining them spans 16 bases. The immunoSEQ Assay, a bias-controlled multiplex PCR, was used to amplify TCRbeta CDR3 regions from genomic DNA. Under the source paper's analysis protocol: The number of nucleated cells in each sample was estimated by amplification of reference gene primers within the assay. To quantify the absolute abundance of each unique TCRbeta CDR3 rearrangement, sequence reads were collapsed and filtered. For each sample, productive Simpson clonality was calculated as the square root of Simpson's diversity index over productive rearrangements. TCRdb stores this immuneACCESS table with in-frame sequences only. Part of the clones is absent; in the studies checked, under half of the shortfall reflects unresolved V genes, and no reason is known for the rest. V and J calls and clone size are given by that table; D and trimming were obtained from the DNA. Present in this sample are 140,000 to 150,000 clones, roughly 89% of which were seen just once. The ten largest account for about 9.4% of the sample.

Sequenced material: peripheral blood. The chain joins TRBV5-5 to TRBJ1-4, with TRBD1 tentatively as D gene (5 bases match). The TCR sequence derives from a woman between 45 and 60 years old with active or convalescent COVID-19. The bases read TGTGCCAGCAGCATTACAGGACGCTTTGATGAAAAACTGTTTTTT. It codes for CASSITGRFDEKLFF. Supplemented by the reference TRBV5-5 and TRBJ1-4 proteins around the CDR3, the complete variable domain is DAGVTQSPTHLIKTRGQQVTLRCSPISGHKSVSWYQQVLGQGPQFIFQYYEKEERGRGNFPDRFSARQFPNYSSELNVNALLLGDSALYLCASSITGRFDEKLFFGSGTQLSVL.